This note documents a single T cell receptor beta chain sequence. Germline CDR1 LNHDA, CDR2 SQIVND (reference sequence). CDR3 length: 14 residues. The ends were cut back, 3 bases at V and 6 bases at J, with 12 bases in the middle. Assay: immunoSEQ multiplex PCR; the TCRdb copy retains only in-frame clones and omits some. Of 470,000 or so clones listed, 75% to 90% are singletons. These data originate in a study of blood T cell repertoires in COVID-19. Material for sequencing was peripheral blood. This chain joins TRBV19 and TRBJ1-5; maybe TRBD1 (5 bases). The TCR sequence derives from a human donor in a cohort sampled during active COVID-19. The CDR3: CASSIVRGSQPQHF. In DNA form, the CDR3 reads TGTGCCAGTAGTATTGTAAGGGGATCTCAGCCCCAGCATTTT.